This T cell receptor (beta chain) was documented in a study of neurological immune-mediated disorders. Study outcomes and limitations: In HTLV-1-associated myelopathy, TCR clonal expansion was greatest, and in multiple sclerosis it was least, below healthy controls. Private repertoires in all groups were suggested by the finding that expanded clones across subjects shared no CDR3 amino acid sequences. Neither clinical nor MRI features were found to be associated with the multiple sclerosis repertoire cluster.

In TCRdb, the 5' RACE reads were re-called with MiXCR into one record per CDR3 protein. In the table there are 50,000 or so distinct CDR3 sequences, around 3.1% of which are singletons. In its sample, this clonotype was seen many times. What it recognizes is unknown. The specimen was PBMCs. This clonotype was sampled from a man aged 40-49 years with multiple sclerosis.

CDR3 protein: CASGIGLAGGPVADTQYF. CDR3 bases: TGTGCCAGTGGGATAGGACTAGCGGGGGGGCCGGTCGCAGATACGCAGTATTTT. The rearrangement joins TRBV4-2 to TRBJ2-3; 15 nucleotides align to TRBD2. Germline-derived CDR1 and CDR2 are LGHNA and YNFKEQ. The CDR3 runs 18 residues. Germline trimming cut 9 bases from V and 4 bases from J; bases unmatched to any gene: 14.